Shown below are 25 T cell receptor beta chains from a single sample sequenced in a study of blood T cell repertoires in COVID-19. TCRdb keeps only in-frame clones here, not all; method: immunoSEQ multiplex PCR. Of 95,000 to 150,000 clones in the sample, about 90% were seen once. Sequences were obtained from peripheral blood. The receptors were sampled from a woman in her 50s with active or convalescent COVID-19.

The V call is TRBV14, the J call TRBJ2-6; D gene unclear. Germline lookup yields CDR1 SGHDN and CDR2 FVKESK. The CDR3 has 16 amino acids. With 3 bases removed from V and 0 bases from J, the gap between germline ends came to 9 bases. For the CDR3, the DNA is TGTGCCAGCAGCCACCCAGGAAGCTCTGGGGCCAACGTCCTGACTTTC. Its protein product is CASSHPGSSGANVLTF. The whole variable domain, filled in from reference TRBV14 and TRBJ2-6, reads EAGVTQFPSHSVIEKGQTVTLRCDPISGHDNLYWYRRVMGKEIKFLLHFVKESKQDESGMPNNRFLAERTGGTYSTLKVQPAELEDSGVYFCASSHPGSSGANVLTFGAGSRLTVL.

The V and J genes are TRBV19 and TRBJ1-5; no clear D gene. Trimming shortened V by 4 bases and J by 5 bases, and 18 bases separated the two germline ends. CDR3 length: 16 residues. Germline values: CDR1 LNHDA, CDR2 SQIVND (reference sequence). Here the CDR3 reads CASSTLFSGGYQPQHF. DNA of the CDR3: TGTGCCAGTAGTACCCTTTTTTCGGGAGGTTATCAGCCCCAGCATTTT.

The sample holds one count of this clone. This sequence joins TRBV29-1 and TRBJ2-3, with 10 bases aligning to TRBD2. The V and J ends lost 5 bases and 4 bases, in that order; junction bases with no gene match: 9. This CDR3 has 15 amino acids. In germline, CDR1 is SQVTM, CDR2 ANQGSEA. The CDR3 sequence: CSVSSSGSGADTQYF. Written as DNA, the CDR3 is TGCAGCGTTTCATCTAGCGGGAGTGGTGCAGATACGCAGTATTTT.

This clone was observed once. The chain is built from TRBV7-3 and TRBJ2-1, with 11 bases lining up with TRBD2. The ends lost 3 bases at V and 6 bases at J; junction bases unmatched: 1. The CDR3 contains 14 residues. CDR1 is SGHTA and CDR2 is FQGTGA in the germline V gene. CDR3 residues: CASSLGLAANEQFF. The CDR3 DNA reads TGTGCCAGCAGCTTGGGACTAGCGGCCAATGAGCAGTTCTTC.

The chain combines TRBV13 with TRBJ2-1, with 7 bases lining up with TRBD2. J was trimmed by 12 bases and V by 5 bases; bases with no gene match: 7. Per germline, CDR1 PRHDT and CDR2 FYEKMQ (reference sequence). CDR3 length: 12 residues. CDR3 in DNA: TGTGCCAGCAGCCCGAACCCGGGGGGGCAGTTCTTC. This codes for CASSPNPGGQFF.

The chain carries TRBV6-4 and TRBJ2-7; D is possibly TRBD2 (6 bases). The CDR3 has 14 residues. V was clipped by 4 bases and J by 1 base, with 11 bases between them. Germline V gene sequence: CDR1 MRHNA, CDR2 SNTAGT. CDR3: CASSAGGDSYEQYF. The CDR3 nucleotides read TGTGCCAGCAGTGCAGGCGGGGATTCCTACGAGCAGTACTTC.

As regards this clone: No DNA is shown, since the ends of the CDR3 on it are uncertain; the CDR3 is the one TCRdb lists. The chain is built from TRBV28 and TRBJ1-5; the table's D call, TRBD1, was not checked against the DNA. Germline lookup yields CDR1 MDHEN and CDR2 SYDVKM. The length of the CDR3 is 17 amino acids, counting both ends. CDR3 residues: CASSFGPGGKSNQPQHF.

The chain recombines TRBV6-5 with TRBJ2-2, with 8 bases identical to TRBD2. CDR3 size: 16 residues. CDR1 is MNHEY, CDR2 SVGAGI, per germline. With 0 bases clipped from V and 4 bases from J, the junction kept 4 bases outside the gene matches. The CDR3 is CASSYSLLAATGELFF. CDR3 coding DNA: TGTGCCAGCAGTTACTCGTTACTAGCGGCCACCGGGGAGCTGTTTTTT.

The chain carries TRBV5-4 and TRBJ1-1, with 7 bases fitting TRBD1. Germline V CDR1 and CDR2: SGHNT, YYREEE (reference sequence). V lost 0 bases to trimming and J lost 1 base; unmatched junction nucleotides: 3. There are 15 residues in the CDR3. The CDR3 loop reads CASSLGGQTNTEAFF. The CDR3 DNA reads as TGTGCCAGCAGCTTGGGGGGACAGACGAACACTGAAGCTTTCTTT.

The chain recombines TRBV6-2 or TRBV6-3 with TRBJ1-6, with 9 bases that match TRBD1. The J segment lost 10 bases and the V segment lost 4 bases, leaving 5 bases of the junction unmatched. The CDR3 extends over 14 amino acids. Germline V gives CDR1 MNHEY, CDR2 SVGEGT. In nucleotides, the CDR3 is TGTGCCAGCAGTTCCGGGACAGGGATCTCACCCCTCCACTTT. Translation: CASSSGTGISPLHF.

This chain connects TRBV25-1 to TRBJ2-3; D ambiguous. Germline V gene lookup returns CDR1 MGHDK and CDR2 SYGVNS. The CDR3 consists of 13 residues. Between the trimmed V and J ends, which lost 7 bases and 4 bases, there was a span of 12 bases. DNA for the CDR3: TGTGCCAGCACCTCCGGGTTTGCAGATACGCAGTATTTT. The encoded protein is CASTSGFADTQYF.

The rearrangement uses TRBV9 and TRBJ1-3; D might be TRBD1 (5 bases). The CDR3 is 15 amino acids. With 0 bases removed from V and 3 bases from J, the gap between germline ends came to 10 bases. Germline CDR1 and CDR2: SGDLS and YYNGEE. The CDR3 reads CASSVAWGDGNTIYF. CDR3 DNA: TGTGCCAGCAGCGTAGCTTGGGGGGATGGAAACACCATATATTTT.

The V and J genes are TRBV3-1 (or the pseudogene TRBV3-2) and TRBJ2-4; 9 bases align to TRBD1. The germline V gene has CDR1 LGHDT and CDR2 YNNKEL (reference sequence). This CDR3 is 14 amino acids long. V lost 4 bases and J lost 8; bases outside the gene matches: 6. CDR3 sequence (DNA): TGTGCCAGCAGCCGCGGGACAGGGCTGGACATTCAGTACTTC. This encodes CASSRGTGLDIQYF.

In DNA, the CDR3 is TGTGCCAGCCGCTTTCGGGGCCCAGGGGGTCCGAAGACTGAAGCTTTCTTT. This sequence encodes CASRFRGPGGPKTEAFF. The chain couples TRBV27 to TRBJ1-1; 7 bases are shared with TRBD1. Trimming cost V 8 bases and J 5 bases; bases outside gene matches: 20. Per the germline V gene, CDR1 is MNHEY and CDR2 is SMNVEV (reference sequence). CDR3 length equals 17 residues.

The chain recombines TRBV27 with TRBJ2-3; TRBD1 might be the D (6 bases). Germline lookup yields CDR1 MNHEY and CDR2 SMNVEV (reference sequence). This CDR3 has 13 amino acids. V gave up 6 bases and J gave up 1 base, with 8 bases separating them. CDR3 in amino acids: CASRGAGTDTQYF. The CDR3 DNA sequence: TGTGCCAGCAGGGGGGCGGGCACAGATACGCAGTATTTT.

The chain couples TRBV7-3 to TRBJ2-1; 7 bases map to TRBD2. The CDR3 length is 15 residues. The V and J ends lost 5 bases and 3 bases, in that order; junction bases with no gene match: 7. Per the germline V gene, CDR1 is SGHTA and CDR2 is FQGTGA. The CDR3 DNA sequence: TGTGCCAGCAGCAGACTAGCAGGCCTCTACAATGAGCAGTTCTTC. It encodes CASSRLAGLYNEQFF.

The CDR3 sequence is CASSEYSFLPYEQYF. CDR3 nucleotides: TGTGCCAGCAGTGAATACAGTTTCCTACCCTACGAGCAGTACTTC. V usage is TRBV6-1 and J usage is TRBJ2-7, with D hard to call. Germline V lookup: CDR1 MNHNS, CDR2 SASEGT. The CDR3 extends over 15 amino acids. Trimming cost V 2 bases and J 2 bases, with 13 bases left between them.

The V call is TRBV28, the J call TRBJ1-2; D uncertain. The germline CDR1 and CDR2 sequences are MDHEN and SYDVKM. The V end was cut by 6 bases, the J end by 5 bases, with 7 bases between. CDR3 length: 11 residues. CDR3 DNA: TGTGCCAGCAGCCTAGAGTATGGCTACACCTTC. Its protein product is CASSLEYGYTF.

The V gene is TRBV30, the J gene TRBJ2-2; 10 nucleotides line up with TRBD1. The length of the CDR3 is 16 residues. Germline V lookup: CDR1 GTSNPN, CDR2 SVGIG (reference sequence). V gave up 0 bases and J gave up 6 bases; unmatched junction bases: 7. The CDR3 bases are TGTGCCTGGAGTGTAACTGGACAGGGGGTAGCCGGGGAGCTGTTTTTT. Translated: CAWSVTGQGVAGELFF.

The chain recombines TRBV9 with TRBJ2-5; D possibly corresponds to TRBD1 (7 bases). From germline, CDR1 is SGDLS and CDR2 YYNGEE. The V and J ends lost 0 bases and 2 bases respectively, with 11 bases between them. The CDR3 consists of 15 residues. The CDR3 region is CASSVVQGGQETQYF. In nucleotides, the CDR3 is TGTGCCAGCAGCGTAGTCCAGGGGGGTCAAGAGACCCAGTACTTC. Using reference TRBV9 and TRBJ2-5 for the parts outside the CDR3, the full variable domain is DSGVTQTPKHLITATGQRVTLRCSPRSGDLSVYWYQQSLDQGLQFLIQYYNGEERAKGNILERFSAQQFPDLHSELNLSSLELGDSALYFCASSVVQGGQETQYFGPGTRLLVL.

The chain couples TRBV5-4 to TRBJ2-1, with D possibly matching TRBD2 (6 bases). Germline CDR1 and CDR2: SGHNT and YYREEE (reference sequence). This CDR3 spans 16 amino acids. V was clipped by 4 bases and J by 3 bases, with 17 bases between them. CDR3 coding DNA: TGTGCCAGCAGCCTGGGCAGAGCGGGTAGCTACAATGAGCAGTTCTTC. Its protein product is CASSLGRAGSYNEQFF. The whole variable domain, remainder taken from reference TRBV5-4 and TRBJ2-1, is ETGVTQSPTHLIKTRGQQVTLRCSSQSGHNTVSWYQQALGQGPQFIFQYYREEENGRGNFPPRFSGLQFPNYSSELNVNALELDDSALYLCASSLGRAGSYNEQFFGPGTRLTVL.

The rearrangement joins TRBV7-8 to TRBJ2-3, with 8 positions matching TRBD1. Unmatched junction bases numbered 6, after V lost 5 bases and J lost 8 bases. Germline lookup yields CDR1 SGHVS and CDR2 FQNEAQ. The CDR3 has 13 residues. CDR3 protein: CASSGKQGGTQYF. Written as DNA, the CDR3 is TGTGCCAGCAGCGGGAAACAGGGGGGTACGCAGTATTTT.

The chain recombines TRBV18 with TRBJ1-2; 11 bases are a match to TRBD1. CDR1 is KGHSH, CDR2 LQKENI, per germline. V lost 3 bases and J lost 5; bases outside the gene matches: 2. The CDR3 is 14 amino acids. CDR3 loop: CASSPDRGHYGYTF. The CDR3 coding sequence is TGTGCCAGCTCACCGGACAGGGGGCATTATGGCTACACCTTC.

CDR3: CASSSPGERTEAFF. The CDR3 nucleotides read TGTGCCAGCAGCAGCCCCGGGGAGCGCACTGAAGCTTTCTTT. The chain employs TRBV3-1 (or the pseudogene TRBV3-2) and TRBJ1-1, with D hard to call. V was pared by 5 bases and J by 4 bases, with 14 bases between. Germline V gene data show CDR1 as LGHDT and CDR2 as YNNKEL (reference sequence). The CDR3 totals 14 residues.

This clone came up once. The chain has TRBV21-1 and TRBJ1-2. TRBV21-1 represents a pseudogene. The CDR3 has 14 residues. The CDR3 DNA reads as TGTGCCAGCACCGGGGGTGGCCGAAACTATGGCTACACCTTC. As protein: CASTGGGRNYGYTF.